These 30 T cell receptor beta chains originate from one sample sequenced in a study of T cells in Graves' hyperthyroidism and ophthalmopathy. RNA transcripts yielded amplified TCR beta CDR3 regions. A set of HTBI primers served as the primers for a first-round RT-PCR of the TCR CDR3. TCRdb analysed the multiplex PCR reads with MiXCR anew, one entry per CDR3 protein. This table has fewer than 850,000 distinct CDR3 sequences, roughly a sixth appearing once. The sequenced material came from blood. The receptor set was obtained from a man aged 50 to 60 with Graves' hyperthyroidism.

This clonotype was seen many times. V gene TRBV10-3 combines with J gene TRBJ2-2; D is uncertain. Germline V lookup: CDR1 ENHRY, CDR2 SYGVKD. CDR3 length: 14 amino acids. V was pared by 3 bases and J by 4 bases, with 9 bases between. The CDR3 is CAISDGQITGELFF. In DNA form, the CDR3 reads TGTGCCATCAGTGACGGCCAGATCACCGGGGAGCTGTTTTTT.

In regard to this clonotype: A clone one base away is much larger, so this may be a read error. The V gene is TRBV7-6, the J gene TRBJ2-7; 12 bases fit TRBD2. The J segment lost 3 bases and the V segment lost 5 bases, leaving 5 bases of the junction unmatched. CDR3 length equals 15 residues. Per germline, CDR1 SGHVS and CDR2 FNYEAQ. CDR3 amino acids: CASSRGLAGFYEQYF. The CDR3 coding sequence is TGTGCCAGCAGCCGGGGACTAGCGGGCTTCTACGAGCAGTACTTC.

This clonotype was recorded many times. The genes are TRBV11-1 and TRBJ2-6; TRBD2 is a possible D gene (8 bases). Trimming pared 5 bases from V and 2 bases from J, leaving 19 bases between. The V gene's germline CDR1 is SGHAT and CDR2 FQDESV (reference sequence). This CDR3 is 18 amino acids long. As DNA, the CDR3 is TGTGCCAGCAGCAAGCGACAGGGACTAGTGGCTGGGGCCAACGTCCTGACTTTC. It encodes CASSKRQGLVAGANVLTF. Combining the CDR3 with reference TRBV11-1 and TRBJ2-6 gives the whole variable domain EAEVAQSPRYKITEKSQAVAFWCDPISGHATLYWYRQILGQGPELLVQFQDESVVDDSQLPKDRFSAERLKGVDSTLKIQPAELGDSAMYLCASSKRQGLVAGANVLTFGAGSRLTVL.

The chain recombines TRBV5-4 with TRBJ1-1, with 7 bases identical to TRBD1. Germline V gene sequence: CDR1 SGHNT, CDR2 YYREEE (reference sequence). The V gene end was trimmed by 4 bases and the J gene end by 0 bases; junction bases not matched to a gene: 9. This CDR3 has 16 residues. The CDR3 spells CASSPGGQIMNTEAFF. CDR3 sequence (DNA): TGTGCCAGCAGCCCTGGGGGACAGATCATGAACACTGAAGCTTTCTTT.

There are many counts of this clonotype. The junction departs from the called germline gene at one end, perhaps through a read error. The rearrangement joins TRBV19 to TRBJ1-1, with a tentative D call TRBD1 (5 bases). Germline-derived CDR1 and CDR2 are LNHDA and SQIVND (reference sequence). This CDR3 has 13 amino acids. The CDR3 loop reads CASSIGTNTEAFF. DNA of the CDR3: TGTGCCAGCAGTATCGGGACCAACACTGAAGCTTTCTTT.

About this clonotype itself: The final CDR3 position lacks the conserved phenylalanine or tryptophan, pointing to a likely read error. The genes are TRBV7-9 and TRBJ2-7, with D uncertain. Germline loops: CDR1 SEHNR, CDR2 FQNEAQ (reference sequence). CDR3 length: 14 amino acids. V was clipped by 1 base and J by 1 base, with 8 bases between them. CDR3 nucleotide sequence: TGTGCCAGCAGCTTAGTTAGCACTTCCTACGAGCAGTACTCC. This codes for CASSLVSTSYEQYS.

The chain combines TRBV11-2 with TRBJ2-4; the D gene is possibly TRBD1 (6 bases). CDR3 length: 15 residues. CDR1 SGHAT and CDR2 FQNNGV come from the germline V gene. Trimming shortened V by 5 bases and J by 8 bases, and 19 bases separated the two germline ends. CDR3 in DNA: TGTGCCAGCAGCCCGTCTACAGGGATTGGTGACATTCAGTACTTC. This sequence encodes CASSPSTGIGDIQYF.

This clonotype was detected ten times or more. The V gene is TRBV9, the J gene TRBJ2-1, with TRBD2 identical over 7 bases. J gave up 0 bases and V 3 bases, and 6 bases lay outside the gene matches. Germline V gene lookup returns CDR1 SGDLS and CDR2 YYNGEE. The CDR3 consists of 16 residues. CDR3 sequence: CASSEGGGSSYNEQFF. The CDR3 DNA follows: TGTGCCAGCAGCGAGGGCGGCGGGAGCTCCTACAATGAGCAGTTCTTC.

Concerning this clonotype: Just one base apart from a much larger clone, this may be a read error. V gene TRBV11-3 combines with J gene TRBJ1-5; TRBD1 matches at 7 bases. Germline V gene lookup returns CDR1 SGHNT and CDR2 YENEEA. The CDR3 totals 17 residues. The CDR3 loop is CANSVGRQGYSNQPQHF. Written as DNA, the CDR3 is TGTGCCAACAGCGTCGGGAGACAGGGATATAGCAATCAGCCCCAGCATTTT. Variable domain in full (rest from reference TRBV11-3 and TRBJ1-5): EAGVVQSPRYKIIEKKQPVAFWCNPISGHNTLYWYLQNLGQGPELLIRYENEEAVDDSQLPKDRFSAERLKGVDSTLKIQPAELGDSAVYLCANSVGRQGYSNQPQHFGDGTRLSIL.

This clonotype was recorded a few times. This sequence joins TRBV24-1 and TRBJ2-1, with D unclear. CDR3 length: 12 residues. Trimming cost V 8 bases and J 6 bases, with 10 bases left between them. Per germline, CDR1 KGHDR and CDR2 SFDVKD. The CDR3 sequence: CATKDWSNEQFF. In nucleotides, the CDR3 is TGTGCCACCAAGGATTGGAGCAATGAGCAGTTCTTC.

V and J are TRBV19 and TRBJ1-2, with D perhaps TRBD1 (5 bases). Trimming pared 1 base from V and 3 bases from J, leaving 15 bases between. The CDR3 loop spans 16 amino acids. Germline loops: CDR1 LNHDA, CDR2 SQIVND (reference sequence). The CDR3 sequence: CASSIGQTSMDYGYTF. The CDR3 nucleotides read TGTGCCAGTAGTATAGGACAGACCAGTATGGACTATGGCTACACCTTC.

CDR3: CASSSTGVGGTEAFF. CDR3 bases: TGTGCCAGCAGCTCGACAGGGGTGGGCGGCACTGAAGCTTTCTTT. This chain joins TRBV7-3 and TRBJ1-1, with 8 bases lining up with TRBD1. Germline V CDR1 and CDR2: SGHTA, FQGTGA. The CDR3 is made up of 15 amino acids. After removal of 4 bases from V and 4 bases from J, the junction contained 8 bases not matched to a gene.

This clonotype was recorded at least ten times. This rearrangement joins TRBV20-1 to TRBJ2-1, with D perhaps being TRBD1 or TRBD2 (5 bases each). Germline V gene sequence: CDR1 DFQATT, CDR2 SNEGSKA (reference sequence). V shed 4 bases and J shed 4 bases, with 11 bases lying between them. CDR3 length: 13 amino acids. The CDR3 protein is CSATGPFYNEQFF. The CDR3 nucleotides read TGCAGTGCTACGGGACCATTTTACAATGAGCAGTTCTTC.

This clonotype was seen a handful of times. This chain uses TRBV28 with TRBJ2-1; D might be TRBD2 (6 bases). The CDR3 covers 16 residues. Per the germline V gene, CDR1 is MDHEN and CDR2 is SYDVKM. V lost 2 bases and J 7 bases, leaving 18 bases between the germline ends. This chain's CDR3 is CASSLIRDPRGNEQFF. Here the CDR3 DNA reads TGTGCCAGCAGTTTAATCCGGGACCCCCGGGGGAATGAGCAGTTCTTC.

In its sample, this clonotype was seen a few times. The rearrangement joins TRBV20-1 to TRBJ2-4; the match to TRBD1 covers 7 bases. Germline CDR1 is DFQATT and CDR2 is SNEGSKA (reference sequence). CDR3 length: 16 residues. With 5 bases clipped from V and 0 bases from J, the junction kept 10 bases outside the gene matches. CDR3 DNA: TGCAGTGCTGACCTGGGACAGCTTCTAGCCAAAAACATTCAGTACTTC. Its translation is CSADLGQLLAKNIQYF.

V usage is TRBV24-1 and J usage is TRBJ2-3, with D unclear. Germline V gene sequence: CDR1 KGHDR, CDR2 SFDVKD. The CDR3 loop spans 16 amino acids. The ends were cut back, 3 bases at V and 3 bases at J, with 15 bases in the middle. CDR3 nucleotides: TGTGCCACCAGTGATGCGTCCGGGCGAGTGACAGATACGCAGTATTTT. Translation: CATSDASGRVTDTQYF.

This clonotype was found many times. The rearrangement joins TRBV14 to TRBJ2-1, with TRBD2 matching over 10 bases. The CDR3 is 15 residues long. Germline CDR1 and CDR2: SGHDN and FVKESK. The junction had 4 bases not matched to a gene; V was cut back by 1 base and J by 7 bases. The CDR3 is CASSQASGGGNEQFF. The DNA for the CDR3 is TGTGCCAGCAGCCAAGCTAGCGGGGGAGGTAATGAGCAGTTCTTC.

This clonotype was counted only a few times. The CDR3 is CASSLWTTSGELFF. CDR3 coding DNA: TGTGCCAGCAGCTTGTGGACTACGTCCGGGGAGCTGTTTTTT. The chain combines TRBV5-8 with TRBJ2-2; tentatively, D is TRBD2 (6 bases). The CDR3 is made up of 14 amino acids. Looked up from germline, CDR1 is SGHTS and CDR2 is YDEGEE. V was pared by 1 base and J by 6 bases, with 10 bases between. Based on the CDR3 plus reference TRBV5-8 and TRBJ2-2, the full variable domain is EAGVTQSPTHLIKTRGQQATLRCSPISGHTSVYWYQQALGLGLQFLLWYDEGEERNRGNFPPRFSGRQFPNYSSELNVNALELEDSALYLCASSLWTTSGELFFGEGSRLTVL.

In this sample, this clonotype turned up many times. CDR3 in amino acids: CASSSQTDGDSNQPQHF. The CDR3 region has the DNA TGTGCCAGCAGTTCCCAAACGGACGGGGATAGCAATCAGCCCCAGCATTTT. V is TRBV6-2 or TRBV6-3 and J is TRBJ1-5, with D uncertain. This CDR3 has 17 amino acids. The germline V gene has CDR1 MNHEY and CDR2 SVGEGT. Trimming removed 4 bases from V and 0 bases from J, with 16 bases in between.

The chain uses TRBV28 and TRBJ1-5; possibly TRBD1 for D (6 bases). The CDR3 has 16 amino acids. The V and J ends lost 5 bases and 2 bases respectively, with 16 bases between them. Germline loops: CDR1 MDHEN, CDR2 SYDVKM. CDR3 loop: CASSPQGEARNQPQHF. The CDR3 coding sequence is TGTGCCAGCAGTCCACAGGGCGAGGCCCGCAATCAGCCCCAGCATTTT.

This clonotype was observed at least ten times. The CDR3 spells CASSSQGMGYEQYF. CDR3 coding DNA: TGTGCCAGCAGCTCACAGGGAATGGGCTACGAGCAGTACTTC. The V call is TRBV7-9, the J call TRBJ2-7; possibly TRBD1 for D (6 bases). Trimming left V 4 bases short and J 3 bases short, with 13 bases between. The germline V gene encodes CDR1 SEHNR and CDR2 FQNEAQ (reference sequence). The CDR3 covers 14 residues.

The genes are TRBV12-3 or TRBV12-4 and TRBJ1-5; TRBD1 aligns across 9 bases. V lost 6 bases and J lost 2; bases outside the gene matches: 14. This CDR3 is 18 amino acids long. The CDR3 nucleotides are TGTGCCAGCAGAAGGGACAGGGACCTTCGGTATCGCAATCAGCCCCAGCATTTT. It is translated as CASRRDRDLRYRNQPQHF.

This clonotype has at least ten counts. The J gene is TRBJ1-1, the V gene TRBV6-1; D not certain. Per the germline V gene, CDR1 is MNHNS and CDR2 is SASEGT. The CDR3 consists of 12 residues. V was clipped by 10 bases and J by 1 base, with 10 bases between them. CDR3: CATFSRNTEAFF. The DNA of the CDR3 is TGTGCCACCTTCTCACGGAACACTGAAGCTTTCTTT.

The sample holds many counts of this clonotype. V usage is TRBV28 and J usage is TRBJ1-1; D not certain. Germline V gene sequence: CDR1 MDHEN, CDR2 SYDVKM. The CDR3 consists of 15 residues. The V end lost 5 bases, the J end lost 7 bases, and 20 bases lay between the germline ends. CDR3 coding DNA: TGTGCCAGCAGTAGGAATCCGGACGGGAGTGATGAAGCTTTCTTT. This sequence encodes CASSRNPDGSDEAFF. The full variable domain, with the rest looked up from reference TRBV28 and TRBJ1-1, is DVKVTQSSRYLVKRTGEKVFLECVQDMDHENMFWYRQDPGLGLRLIYFSYDVKMKEKGDIPEGYSVSREKKERFSLILESASTNQTSMYLCASSRNPDGSDEAFFGQGTRLTVV.

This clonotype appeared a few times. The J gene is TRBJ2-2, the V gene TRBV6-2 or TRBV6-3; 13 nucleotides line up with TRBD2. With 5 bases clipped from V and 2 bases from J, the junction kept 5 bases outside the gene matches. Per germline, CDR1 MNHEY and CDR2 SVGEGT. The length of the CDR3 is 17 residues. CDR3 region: CASSNWGLAGNTGELFF. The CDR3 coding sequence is TGTGCCAGCAGTAATTGGGGACTAGCGGGAAACACCGGGGAGCTGTTTTTT.

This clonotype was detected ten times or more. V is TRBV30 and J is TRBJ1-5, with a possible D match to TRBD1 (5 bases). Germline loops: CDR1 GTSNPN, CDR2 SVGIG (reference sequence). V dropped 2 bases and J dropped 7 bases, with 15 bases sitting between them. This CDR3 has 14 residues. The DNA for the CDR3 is TGTGCCTGGAGTTACGGAGGGGTAGGCCAGCCCCAGCATTTT. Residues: CAWSYGGVGQPQHF.

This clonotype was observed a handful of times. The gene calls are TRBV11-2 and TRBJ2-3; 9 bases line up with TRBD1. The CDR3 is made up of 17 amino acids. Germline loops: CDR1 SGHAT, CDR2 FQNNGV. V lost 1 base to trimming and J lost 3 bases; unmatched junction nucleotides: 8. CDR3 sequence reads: CASSLGGLQGATDTQYF. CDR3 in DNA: TGTGCCAGCAGCTTAGGCGGGCTACAGGGGGCTACAGATACGCAGTATTTT.

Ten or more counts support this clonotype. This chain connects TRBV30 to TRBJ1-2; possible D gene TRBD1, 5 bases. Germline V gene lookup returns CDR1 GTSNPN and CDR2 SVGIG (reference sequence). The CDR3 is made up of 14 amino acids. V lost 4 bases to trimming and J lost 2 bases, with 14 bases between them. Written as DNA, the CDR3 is TGTGCCTGGACCCCCATTAGGGACAACTATGGCTACACCTTC. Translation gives CAWTPIRDNYGYTF.

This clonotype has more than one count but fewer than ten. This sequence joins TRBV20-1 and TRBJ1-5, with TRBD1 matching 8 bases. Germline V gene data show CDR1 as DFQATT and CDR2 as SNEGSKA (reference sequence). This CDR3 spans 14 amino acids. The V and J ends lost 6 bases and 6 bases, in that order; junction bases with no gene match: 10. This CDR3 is CSATDRGRVQPQHF. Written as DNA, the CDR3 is TGCAGTGCAACTGACAGGGGCAGAGTTCAGCCCCAGCATTTT.

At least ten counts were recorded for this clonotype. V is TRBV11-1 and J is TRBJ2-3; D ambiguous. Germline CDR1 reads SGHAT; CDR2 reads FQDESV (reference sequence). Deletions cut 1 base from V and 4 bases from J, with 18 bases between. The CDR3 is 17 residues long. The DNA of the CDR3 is TGTGCCAGCAGCTTAGACGCAAGCCTAAGAGGCGCAGATACGCAGTATTTT. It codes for CASSLDASLRGADTQYF.